This is a list of T cell receptor beta chains from one sample in a study of CD8+ T cells in alopecia areata. TCRdb keeps only in-frame clones here, not all; method: immunoSEQ multiplex PCR. The table lists around 190,000 clones, 60% of them singletons. Sequencing used CD4+ T cells sorted from blood, obtained at week 24, from a patient treated with tofacitinib. Every receptor here comes from a human donor with alopecia areata. Both conserved end residues are part of each CDR3. The order of the fields is V gene, J gene, clone size, D gene, CDR3 DNA, CDR3 protein. The D gene is left open where the match is weak. Not every row has a clone size; where given, it reads once, few, many or a size class.

V gene: TRBV5-6; J gene: TRBJ2-7; clone size: .; D gene: TRBD2; CDR3 DNA: TGTGCCAGCAGAGGCCTGGGACTAGCGGAAGACTCCTACGAGCAGTACTTC; CDR3 protein: CASRGLGLAEDSYEQYF
V gene: TRBV30; J gene: TRBJ1-4; clone size: few; D gene: .; CDR3 DNA: TGTGCCTTGCTGAGTGAACAGTTGAATGAAAAACTGTTTTTT; CDR3 protein: CALLSEQLNEKLFF
V gene: TRBV10-1; J gene: TRBJ2-7; clone size: .; D gene: TRBD1; CDR3 DNA: TGCGCCAGCAGGGGTACAGGGACAGGCGAGCAGTACTTC; CDR3 protein: CASRGTGTGEQYF
V gene: TRBV6-1; J gene: TRBJ1-5; clone size: .; D gene: .; CDR3 DNA: TGTGCCAGCAGTTACGGGTCGCCCCAGCATTTT; CDR3 protein: CASSYGSPQHF
V gene: TRBV7-2; J gene: TRBJ2-2; clone size: .; D gene: TRBD1; CDR3 DNA: TGTGCCAGCAGCCATCCGGGACAGGGGGGGCTGTTCTCCACCGGGGAGCTGTTTTTT; CDR3 protein: CASSHPGQGGLFSTGELFF
V gene: TRBV5-1; J gene: TRBJ1-6; clone size: few; D gene: TRBD1; CDR3 DNA: TGCGCCAGCGGGACAGCATTGAATTCACCCCTCCACTTT; CDR3 protein: CASGTALNSPLHF
V gene: TRBV2; J gene: TRBJ1-6; clone size: .; D gene: TRBD1; CDR3 DNA: TGTGCCAGCAGCGCCGGGACAGCGAATTCACCCCTCCACTTT; CDR3 protein: CASSAGTANSPLHF
V gene: TRBV15; J gene: TRBJ2-1; clone size: .; D gene: TRBD2; CDR3 DNA: TGTGCCACCAGTTCTCTAGCGGGGCCCCACAATGAGCAGTTCTTC; CDR3 protein: CATSSLAGPHNEQFF
V gene: TRBV30; J gene: TRBJ1-5; clone size: .; D gene: .; CDR3 DNA: TGTGCCTGGAGCCCAGGAGGGGATCAGCCCCAGCATTTT; CDR3 protein: CAWSPGGDQPQHF
V gene: TRBV7-8; J gene: TRBJ2-1; clone size: .; D gene: .; CDR3 DNA: TGTGCCAGCAGCTTAGGGGGAGGCGGGGGCTATGAGCAGTTCTTC; CDR3 protein: CASSLGGGGGYEQFF
V gene: TRBV12-5; J gene: TRBJ1-5; clone size: .; D gene: .; CDR3 DNA: TGTGCTAGTGCAACCTATAGCAATCAGCCCCAGCATTTT; CDR3 protein: CASATYSNQPQHF
V gene: TRBV5-1; J gene: TRBJ1-2; clone size: .; D gene: .; CDR3 DNA: TGCGCCAGCAGCTTGGAGGCTGGGCCGCATCCAAATGGCTACACCTTC; CDR3 protein: CASSLEAGPHPNGYTF
V gene: TRBV29-1; J gene: TRBJ1-1; clone size: once; D gene: .; CDR3 DNA: TGCAGCGTCCACCTACCACCCGGGGAGACTGAAGCTTTCTTT; CDR3 protein: CSVHLPPGETEAFF
V gene: TRBV19; J gene: TRBJ1-2; clone size: .; D gene: .; CDR3 DNA: TGTGCCAGTAGCAGTCCCAGGATAGGGGTCGACTATGGCTACACCTTC; CDR3 protein: CASSSPRIGVDYGYTF
V gene: TRBV7-9; J gene: TRBJ2-1; clone size: .; D gene: .; CDR3 DNA: TGTGCCAGCAGCCCCGCCGGCCTGGGGCAGTTCTTC; CDR3 protein: CASSPAGLGQFF
V gene: TRBV30; J gene: TRBJ2-2; clone size: .; D gene: TRBD1; CDR3 DNA: TGTGCCTGCGTGACAGGGGGATCCGGGGAGCTGTTTTTT; CDR3 protein: CACVTGGSGELFF
V gene: TRBV6-6; J gene: TRBJ2-4; clone size: .; D gene: TRBD1; CDR3 DNA: TGTGCCACCAGACAGGGGGACATTCAGTACTTC; CDR3 protein: CATRQGDIQYF
V gene: TRBV30; J gene: TRBJ1-6; clone size: .; D gene: TRBD1; CDR3 DNA: TGTGCCTGGACCGCTATTGGACAGGGGGTAGGATCACCCCTCCACTTT; CDR3 protein: CAWTAIGQGVGSPLHF
V gene: TRBV10-3; J gene: TRBJ1-2; clone size: .; D gene: .; CDR3 DNA: TGTGCCATCAGTGCTTGGGGCGTGGGTGGCTACACCTTC; CDR3 protein: CAISAWGVGGYTF
V gene: TRBV29-1; J gene: TRBJ2-1; clone size: .; D gene: .; CDR3 DNA: TGCAGCGTTGAAATGACAGTAGCGGATGAGCAGTTCTTC; CDR3 protein: CSVEMTVADEQFF
V gene: TRBV6-1; J gene: TRBJ2-7; clone size: few; D gene: TRBD1; CDR3 DNA: TGTGCCAGCAGTGTAGCGACTCCCGTACCGGGACAGGGGGCCCACGAGCAGTACTTC; CDR3 protein: CASSVATPVPGQGAHEQYF
V gene: TRBV30; J gene: TRBJ1-5; clone size: .; D gene: TRBD1; CDR3 DNA: TGTGCCTGGAGTGCGTCGGACAGGGGATGGGGTCAGCCCCAGCATTTT; CDR3 protein: CAWSASDRGWGQPQHF
V gene: TRBV21-1; J gene: TRBJ1-5; clone size: many; D gene: .; CDR3 DNA: TGTGCCTTAGGGGGCGCTGATCAGCCCCAGCATTTT; CDR3 protein: CALGGADQPQHF
V gene: TRBV6-5; J gene: TRBJ1-1; clone size: .; D gene: .; CDR3 DNA: TGTGCCAGCAGTTACGTTACCCCTACGAACACTGAAGCTTTCTTT; CDR3 protein: CASSYVTPTNTEAFF
V gene: TRBV29-1; J gene: TRBJ1-1; clone size: .; D gene: .; CDR3 DNA: TGCAGCGTTGGACCCACTGAAGCTTTCTTT; CDR3 protein: CSVGPTEAFF
V gene: TRBV29-1; J gene: TRBJ2-2; clone size: .; D gene: .; CDR3 DNA: TGCACCGCCGACAGGGAGGACACCGGGGAGCTGTTTTTT; CDR3 protein: CTADREDTGELFF
V gene: TRBV7-3; J gene: TRBJ2-2; clone size: few; D gene: .; CDR3 DNA: TGTGCCAGCAGCTTAGACGTGTGGCAGGGTAGCACCGGGGAGCTGTTTTTT; CDR3 protein: CASSLDVWQGSTGELFF
V gene: TRBV29-1; J gene: TRBJ2-3; clone size: .; D gene: .; CDR3 DNA: TGCAGCGTTGGCGGCAGGGAGACAGATACGCAGTATTTT; CDR3 protein: CSVGGRETDTQYF
V gene: TRBV5-1; J gene: TRBJ1-6; clone size: .; D gene: .; CDR3 DNA: TGCGCCAGCAGCTTTATTAGTGTGGAAAATAATTCACCCCTCCACTTT; CDR3 protein: CASSFISVENNSPLHF
V gene: TRBV29-1; J gene: TRBJ1-1; clone size: .; D gene: .; CDR3 DNA: TGCAGCGTTGGAGGGCAGATGAACACTGAAGCTTTCTTT; CDR3 protein: CSVGGQMNTEAFF
V gene: TRBV30; J gene: TRBJ1-2; clone size: .; D gene: .; CDR3 DNA: TGTGCCTGGAGTGGACAGTCACCGTCGAACTATGGCTACACCTTC; CDR3 protein: CAWSGQSPSNYGYTF
V gene: TRBV29-1; J gene: TRBJ2-1; clone size: few; D gene: TRBD2; CDR3 DNA: TGCAGCGTTGGAGGGACTAGCGGGGGCGGGAATGAGCAGTTCTTC; CDR3 protein: CSVGGTSGGGNEQFF
V gene: TRBV18; J gene: TRBJ1-2; clone size: .; D gene: .; CDR3 DNA: TGTGCCAGCTCACCACAGGGTGGCTATGGCTACACCTTC; CDR3 protein: CASSPQGGYGYTF
V gene: TRBV28; J gene: TRBJ2-7; clone size: few; D gene: TRBD1; CDR3 DNA: TGTGCCAGCATCCTTAGCCCGGGACAGGGGCACGAGCAGTACTTC; CDR3 protein: CASILSPGQGHEQYF
V gene: TRBV5-1; J gene: TRBJ1-6; clone size: once; D gene: .; CDR3 DNA: TGCGCCAGCAGCTTGGAACAGGGACTGGGTTCACCCCTCCACTTT; CDR3 protein: CASSLEQGLGSPLHF
V gene: TRBV5-1; J gene: TRBJ1-3; clone size: .; D gene: .; CDR3 DNA: TGCGCCAGCAGCTCCACAGGGTCTGGAAACACCATATATTTT; CDR3 protein: CASSSTGSGNTIYF
V gene: TRBV5-6; J gene: TRBJ1-5; clone size: few; D gene: .; CDR3 DNA: TGTGCCAGCAGTATCTCGACAGGGCCCCAGCATTTT; CDR3 protein: CASSISTGPQHF
V gene: TRBV20-1; J gene: TRBJ2-3; clone size: few; D gene: TRBD2; CDR3 DNA: TGCAGTGCCTTAGCGGGGGGGCGGCCGTATTTT; CDR3 protein: CSALAGGRPYF
V gene: TRBV6-5; J gene: TRBJ1-5; clone size: .; D gene: .; CDR3 DNA: TGTGCCAGCAGTCCCCTGGGGGCGAGCAATCAGCCCCAGCATTTT; CDR3 protein: CASSPLGASNQPQHF
V gene: TRBV21-1; J gene: TRBJ1-1; clone size: .; D gene: .; CDR3 DNA: TGTGCCAGCAGCAAAGGTCCGGGACAGCCCATGAACACTGAAGCTTTCTTT; CDR3 protein: CASSKGPGQPMNTEAFF